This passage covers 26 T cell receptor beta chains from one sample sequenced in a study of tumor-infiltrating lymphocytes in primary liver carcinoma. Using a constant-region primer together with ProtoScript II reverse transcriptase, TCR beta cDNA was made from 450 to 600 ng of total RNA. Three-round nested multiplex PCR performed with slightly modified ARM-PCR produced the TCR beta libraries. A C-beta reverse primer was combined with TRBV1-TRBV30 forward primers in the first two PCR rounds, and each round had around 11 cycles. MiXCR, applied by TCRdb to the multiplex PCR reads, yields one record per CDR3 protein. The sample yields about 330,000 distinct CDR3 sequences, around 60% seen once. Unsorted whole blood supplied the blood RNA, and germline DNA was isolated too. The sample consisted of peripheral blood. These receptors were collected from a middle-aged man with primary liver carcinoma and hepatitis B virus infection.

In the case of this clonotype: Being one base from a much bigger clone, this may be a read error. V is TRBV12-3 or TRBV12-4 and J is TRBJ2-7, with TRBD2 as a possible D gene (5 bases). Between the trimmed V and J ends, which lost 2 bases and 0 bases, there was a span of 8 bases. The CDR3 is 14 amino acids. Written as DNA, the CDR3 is TGTGCCAGCAGTTTAAGCGCGGGCTCCTACGAGCAGTACTTC. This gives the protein CASSLSAGSYEQYF.

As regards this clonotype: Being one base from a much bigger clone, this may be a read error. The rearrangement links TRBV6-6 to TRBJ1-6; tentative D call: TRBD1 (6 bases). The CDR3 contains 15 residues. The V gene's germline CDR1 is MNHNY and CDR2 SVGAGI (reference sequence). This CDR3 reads CASSDRPHYNSLLHF. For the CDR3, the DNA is TGTGCCAGCAGTGACAGGCCCCATTATAATTCACTCCTCCACTTT.

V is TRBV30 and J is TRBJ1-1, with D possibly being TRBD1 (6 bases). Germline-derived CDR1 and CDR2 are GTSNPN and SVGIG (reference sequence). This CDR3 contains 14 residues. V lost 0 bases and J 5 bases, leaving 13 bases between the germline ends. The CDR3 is CAWSVSGARTEAFF. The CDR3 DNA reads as TGTGCCTGGAGTGTTTCGGGGGCAAGGACTGAAGCTTTCTTT.

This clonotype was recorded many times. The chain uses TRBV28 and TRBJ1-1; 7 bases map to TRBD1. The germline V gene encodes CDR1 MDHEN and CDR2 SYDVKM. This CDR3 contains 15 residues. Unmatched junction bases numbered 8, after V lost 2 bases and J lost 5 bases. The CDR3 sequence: CASSLETGSGTEAFF. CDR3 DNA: TGTGCCAGCAGTTTAGAGACAGGGAGCGGTACTGAAGCTTTCTTT.

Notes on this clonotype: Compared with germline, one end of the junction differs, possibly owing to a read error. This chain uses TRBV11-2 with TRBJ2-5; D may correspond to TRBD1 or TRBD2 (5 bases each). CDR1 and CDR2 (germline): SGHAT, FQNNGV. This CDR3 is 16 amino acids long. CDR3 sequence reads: CAGSLGATVEWETRYF. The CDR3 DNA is TGTGCCGGCAGCTTAGGGGCGACAGTGGAATGGGAGACCCGGTACTTC. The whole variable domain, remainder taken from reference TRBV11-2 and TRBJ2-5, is EAGVAQSPRYKIIEKRQSVAFWCNPISGHATLYWYQQILGQGPKLLIQFQNNGVVDDSQLPKDRFSAERLKGVDSTLKIQPAKLEDSAVYLCAGSLGATVEWETRYFGPGTRLLVL.

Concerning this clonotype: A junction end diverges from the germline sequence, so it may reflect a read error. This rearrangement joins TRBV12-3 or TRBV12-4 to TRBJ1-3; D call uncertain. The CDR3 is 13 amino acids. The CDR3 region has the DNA TGTACCAGCAGTTGCAGCTCTGGAAACACCATATATTTT. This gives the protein CTSSCSSGNTIYF.

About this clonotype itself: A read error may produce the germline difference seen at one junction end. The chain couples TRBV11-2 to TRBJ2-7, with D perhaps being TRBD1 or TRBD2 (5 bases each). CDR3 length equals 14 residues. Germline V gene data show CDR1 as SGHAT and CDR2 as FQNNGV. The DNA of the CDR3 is TGTGTCAGCAACTTAGAGGGACGGCTCTATAAGCAGTACTTC. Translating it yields CVSNLEGRLYKQYF.

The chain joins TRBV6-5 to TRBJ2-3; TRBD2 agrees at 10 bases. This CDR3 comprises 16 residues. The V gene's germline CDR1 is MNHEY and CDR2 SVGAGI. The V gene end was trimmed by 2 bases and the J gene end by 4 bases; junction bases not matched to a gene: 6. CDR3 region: CASSYGAGGPSDTQYF. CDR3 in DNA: TGTGCCAGCAGTTACGGAGCGGGAGGGCCCTCAGATACGCAGTATTTT.

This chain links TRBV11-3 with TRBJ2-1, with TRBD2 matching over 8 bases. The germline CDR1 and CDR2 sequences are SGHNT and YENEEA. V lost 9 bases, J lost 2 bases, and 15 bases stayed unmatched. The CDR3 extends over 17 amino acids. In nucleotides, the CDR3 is TGTGCCAGTAACTTAAGGGCGGGAGGCCTAGCCTACAATGAGCAGTTCTTC. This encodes CASNLRAGGLAYNEQFF.

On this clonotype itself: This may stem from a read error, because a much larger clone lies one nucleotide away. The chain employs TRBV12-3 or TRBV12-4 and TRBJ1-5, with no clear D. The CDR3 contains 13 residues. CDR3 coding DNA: TGTGCCAGCAGGGGTGAAGGCAATCAGTCCCAGCATTTT. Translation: CASRGEGNQSQHF.

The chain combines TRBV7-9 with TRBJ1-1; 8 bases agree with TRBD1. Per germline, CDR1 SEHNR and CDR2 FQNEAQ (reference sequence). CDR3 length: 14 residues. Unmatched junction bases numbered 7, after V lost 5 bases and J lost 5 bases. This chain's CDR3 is CASSATGAGTEAFF. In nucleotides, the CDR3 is TGTGCCAGCAGCGCGACAGGGGCGGGAACTGAAGCTTTCTTT.

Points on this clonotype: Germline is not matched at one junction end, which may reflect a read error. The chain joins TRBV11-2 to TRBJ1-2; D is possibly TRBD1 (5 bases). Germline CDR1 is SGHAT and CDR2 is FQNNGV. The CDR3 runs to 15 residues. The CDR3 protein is CASRTSGGGGYDYTF. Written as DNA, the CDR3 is TGTGCCAGCAGGACCTCGGGGGGGGGAGGCTATGACTACACCTTC.

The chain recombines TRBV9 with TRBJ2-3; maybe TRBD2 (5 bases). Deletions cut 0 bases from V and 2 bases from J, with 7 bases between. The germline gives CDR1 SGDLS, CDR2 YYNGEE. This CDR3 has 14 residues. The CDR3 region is CASSVDGDTDTQYF. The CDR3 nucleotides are TGTGCCAGCAGCGTAGACGGGGACACAGATACGCAGTATTTT.

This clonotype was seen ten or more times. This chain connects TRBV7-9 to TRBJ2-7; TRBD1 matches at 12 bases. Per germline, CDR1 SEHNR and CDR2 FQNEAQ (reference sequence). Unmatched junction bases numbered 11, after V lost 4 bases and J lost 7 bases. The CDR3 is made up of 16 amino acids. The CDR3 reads CASSSVSGTGGEEQYF. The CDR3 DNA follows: TGTGCCAGCAGCTCGGTATCCGGGACAGGGGGCGAAGAGCAGTACTTC.

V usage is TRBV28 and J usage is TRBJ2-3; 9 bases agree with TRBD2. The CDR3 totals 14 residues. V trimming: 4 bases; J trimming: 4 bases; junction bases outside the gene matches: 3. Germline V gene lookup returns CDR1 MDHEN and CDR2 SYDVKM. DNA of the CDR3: TGTGCCAGCAGTTGGGTAGCGGGAGCAGATACGCAGTATTTT. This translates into CASSWVAGADTQYF.

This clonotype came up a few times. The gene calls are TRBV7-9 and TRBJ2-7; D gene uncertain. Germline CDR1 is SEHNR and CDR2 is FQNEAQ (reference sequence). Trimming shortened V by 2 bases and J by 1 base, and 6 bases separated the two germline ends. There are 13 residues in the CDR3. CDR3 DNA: TGTGCCAGCAGCTTAACAGATTCCTACGAGCAGTACTTC. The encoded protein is CASSLTDSYEQYF.

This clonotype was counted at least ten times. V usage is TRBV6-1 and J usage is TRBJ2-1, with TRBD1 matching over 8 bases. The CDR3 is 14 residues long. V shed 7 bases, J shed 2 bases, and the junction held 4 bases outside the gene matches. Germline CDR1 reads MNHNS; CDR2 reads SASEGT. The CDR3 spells CASIMTGAYNEQFF. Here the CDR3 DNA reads TGTGCCAGCATTATGACAGGGGCCTACAATGAGCAGTTCTTC.

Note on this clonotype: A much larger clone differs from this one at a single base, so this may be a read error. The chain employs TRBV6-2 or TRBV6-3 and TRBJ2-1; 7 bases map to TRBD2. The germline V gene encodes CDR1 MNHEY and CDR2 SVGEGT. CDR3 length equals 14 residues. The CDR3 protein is CGSSGTPSYNEQFF. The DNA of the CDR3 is TGTGGCAGCAGCGGGACTCCCTCCTACAATGAGCAGTTCTTC.

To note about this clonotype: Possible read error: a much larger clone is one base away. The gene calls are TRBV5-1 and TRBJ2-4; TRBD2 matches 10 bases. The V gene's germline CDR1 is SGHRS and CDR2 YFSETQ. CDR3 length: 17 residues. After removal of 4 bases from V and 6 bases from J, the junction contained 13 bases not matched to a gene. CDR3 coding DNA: TGCGCCAGCAGCGGAGATGCCCTAGCGGGAGAGCTAAACATTCAGTACTTC. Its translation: CASSGDALAGELNIQYF. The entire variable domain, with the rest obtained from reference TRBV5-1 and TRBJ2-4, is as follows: KAGVTQTPRYLIKTRGQQVTLSCSPISGHRSVSWYQQTPGQGLQFLFEYFSETQRNKGNFPGRFSGRQFSNSRSEMNVSTLELGDSALYLCASSGDALAGELNIQYFGAGTRLSVL.

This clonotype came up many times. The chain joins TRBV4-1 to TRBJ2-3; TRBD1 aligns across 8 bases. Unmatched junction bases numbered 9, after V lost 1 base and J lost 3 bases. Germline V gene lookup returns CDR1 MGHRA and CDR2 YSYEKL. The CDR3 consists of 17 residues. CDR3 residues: CASSQGTRTGSTDTQYF. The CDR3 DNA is TGCGCCAGCAGCCAAGGGACCAGGACAGGGTCTACAGATACGCAGTATTTT.

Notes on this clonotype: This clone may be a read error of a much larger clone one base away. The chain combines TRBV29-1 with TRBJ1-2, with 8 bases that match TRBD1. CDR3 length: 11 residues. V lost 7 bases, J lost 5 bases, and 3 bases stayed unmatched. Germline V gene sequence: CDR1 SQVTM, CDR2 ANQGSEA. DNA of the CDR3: TGCAGCGACCGGACAGGGTATGGCTACACCTTC. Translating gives CSDRTGYGYTF.

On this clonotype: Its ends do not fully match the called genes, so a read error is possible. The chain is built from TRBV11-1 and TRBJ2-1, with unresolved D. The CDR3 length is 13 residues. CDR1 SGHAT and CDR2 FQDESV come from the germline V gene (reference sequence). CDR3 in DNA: TGTGCCAGAAGCTTACGCCAGGCCCTTGAGCAGTTCTTC. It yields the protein CARSLRQALEQFF.

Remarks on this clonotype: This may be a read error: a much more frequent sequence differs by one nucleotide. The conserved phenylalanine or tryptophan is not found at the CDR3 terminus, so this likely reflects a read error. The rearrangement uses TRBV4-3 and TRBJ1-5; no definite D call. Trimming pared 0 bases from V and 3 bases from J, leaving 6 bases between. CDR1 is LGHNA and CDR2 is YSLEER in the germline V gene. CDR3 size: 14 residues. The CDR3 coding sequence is TGCGCCAGCAGCCAAGACGTATCCAATCAGCCCCAGCATCTT. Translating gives CASSQDVSNQPQHL.

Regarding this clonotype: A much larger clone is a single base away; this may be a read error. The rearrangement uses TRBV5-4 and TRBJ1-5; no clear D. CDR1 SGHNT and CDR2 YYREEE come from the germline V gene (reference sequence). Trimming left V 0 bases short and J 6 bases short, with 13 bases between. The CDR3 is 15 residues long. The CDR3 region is CASSLGGEIGQPQHF. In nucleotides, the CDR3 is TGTGCCAGCAGCTTGGGGGGAGAGATAGGTCAGCCCCAGCATTTT.

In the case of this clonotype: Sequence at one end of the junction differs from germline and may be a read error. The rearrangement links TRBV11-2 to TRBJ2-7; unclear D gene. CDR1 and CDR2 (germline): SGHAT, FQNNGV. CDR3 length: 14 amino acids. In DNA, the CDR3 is TGTGCCAGTAGCTTATCGCAGAACTCCTACGAGCATTACTTC. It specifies CASSLSQNSYEHYF.

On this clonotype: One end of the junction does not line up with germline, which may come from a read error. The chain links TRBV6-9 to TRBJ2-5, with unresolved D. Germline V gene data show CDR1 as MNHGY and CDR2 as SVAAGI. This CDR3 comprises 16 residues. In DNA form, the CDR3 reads TGTGCCTGCAGTTACTTCCCCATCGGCGGATCTGAGACCCAGTACTTC. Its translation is CACSYFPIGGSETQYF.